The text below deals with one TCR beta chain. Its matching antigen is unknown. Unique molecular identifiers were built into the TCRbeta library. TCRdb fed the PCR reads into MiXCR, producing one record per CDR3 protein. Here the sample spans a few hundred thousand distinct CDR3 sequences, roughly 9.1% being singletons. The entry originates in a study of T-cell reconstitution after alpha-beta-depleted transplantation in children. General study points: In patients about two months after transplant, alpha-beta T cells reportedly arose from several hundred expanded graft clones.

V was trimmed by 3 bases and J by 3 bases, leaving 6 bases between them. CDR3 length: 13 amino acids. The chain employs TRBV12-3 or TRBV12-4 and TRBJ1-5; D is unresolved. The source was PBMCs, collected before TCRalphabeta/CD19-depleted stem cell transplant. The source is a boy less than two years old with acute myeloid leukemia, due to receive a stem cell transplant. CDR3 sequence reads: CASSFLFNQPQHF. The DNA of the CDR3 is TGTGCCAGCAGTTTTTTGTTCAATCAGCCCCAGCATTTT.